This T cell receptor (beta chain) was profiled in a study of cytomegalovirus exposure and HLA in healthy donors. Germline values: CDR1 LNHNV, CDR2 YYDKDF (reference sequence). Unmatched junction bases numbered 6, after V lost 8 bases and J lost 5 bases. The CDR3 spans 14 residues. The table came from immunoSEQ multiplex PCR; TCRdb's copy has only in-frame clones and leaves some out. The data hold roughly 120,000 clones, with 85% to 95% observed a single time. Of note for this clone: Its matching antigen is unknown.

Findings of the study overall: There were three CMV-associated chains whose specificity for CMV antigens was confirmed in vitro.

The chain has TRBV15 and TRBJ2-1, with 10 bases matching TRBD1. The sample consisted of PBMCs. This TCR was recovered from a woman in her late teens or twenties in good health and CMV-seronegative. The DNA of the CDR3 is TGTGCCACCCGAACCGGGACAGGGGACAATGAGCAGTTCTTC. As protein: CATRTGTGDNEQFF.